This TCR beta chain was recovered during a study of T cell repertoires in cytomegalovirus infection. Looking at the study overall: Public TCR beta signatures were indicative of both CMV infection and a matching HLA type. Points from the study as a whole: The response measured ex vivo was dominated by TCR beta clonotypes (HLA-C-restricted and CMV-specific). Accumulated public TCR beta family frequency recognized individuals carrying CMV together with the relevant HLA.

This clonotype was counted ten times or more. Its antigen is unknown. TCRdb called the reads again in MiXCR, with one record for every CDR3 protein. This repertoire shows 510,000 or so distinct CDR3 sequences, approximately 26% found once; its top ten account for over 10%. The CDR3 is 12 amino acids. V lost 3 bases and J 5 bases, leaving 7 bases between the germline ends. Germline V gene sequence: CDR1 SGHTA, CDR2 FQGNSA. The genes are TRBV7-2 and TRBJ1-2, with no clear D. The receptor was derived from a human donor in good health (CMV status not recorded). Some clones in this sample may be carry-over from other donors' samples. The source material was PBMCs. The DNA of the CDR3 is TGTGCCAGCAGCTTGCACGGGTATGGCTACACCTTC. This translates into CASSLHGYGYTF.